These 20 T cell receptor beta chains came from one sample sequenced in a study of T cells after yellow fever vaccination. Using its own MiXCR run on the 5' RACE reads, TCRdb lists one record per CDR3 protein. Of 450,000 to 650,000 distinct CDR3 sequences listed, around a fifth were seen once; the top ten hold about a sixth. The sequenced sample was PBMCs, obtained less than 25 days after the first yellow fever vaccination. All receptors come from a man aged 18 to 35 who received the YFV17D yellow fever vaccine.

The chain is built from TRBV5-4 and TRBJ2-3; D remains ambiguous. V lost 6 bases, J lost 2 bases, and 13 bases lay in between. CDR1 is SGHNT and CDR2 is YYREEE in the germline V gene (reference sequence). The CDR3 contains 14 residues. The CDR3 reads CASMGTDFTDTQYF. In DNA, the CDR3 is TGTGCCAGCATGGGTACGGATTTCACAGATACGCAGTATTTT.

This chain uses TRBV19 with TRBJ2-3; a weak D match, TRBD2 (6 bases). V was trimmed by 5 bases and J by 2 bases, leaving 14 bases between them. Germline lookup yields CDR1 LNHDA and CDR2 SQIVND (reference sequence). The CDR3 is 15 amino acids. CDR3 sequence (DNA): TGTGCCAGTAGTGTTTTTTGGCGGGACACAGATACGCAGTATTTT. Amino acids: CASSVFWRDTDTQYF.

This clonotype was detected only a few times. The chain has TRBV29-1 and TRBJ1-2; possibly TRBD1 for D (5 bases). The CDR3 covers 14 residues. CDR1 is SQVTM and CDR2 is ANQGSEA in the germline V gene. V was shortened by 0 bases and J by 6 bases, with 14 bases between the two germline ends. DNA for the CDR3: TGCAGCGTTGAAGAGCCGGGTGGGGCCGATGGCTACACCTTC. It specifies CSVEEPGGADGYTF.

This clonotype was counted many times. The gene calls are TRBV12-3 or TRBV12-4 and TRBJ1-2, with 7 nucleotides matching TRBD1. V shed 8 bases, J shed 2 bases, and the junction held 5 bases outside the gene matches. CDR3 length: 13 amino acids. The CDR3 here is CASRHRGNYGYTF. The DNA of the CDR3 is TGTGCCAGCCGACACAGGGGAAACTATGGCTACACCTTC.

This clonotype was observed a handful of times. V usage is TRBV2 and J usage is TRBJ2-5, with D maybe TRBD2 (5 bases). CDR1 SNHLY and CDR2 FYNNEI come from the germline V gene. The CDR3 is 10 residues long. V shed 6 bases and J shed 9 bases, with 8 bases lying between them. The CDR3 DNA reads as TGTGCCAGCAGGCGGGCTGCCCAGTACTTC. It yields the protein CASRRAAQYF.

This clonotype was detected a few times. This rearrangement joins TRBV6-2 or TRBV6-3 to TRBJ2-5; D unclear. Trimming removed 2 bases from V and 3 bases from J, with 7 bases in between. The germline V gene has CDR1 MNHEY and CDR2 SVGEGT. CDR3 size: 13 residues. The DNA of the CDR3 is TGTGCCAGCAGTTACGATTACGAAGAGACCCAGTACTTC. Amino acid sequence: CASSYDYEETQYF.

This clonotype was seen only once. The chain has TRBV10-1 and TRBJ2-3, with D uncertain. The V end lost 3 bases, the J end lost 3 bases, and 7 bases lay between the germline ends. Germline CDR1 WNHNN, CDR2 SYGVQD (reference sequence). The CDR3 has 13 amino acids. In DNA form, the CDR3 reads TGCGCCAGCAGTGATAAGTGGACAGATACGCAGTATTTT. The encoded protein is CASSDKWTDTQYF.

The V and J genes are TRBV6-1 and TRBJ2-7; 7 bases are shared with TRBD1. CDR1 MNHNS and CDR2 SASEGT come from the germline V gene. The CDR3 sequence is 15 residues long. After removal of 6 bases from V and 9 bases from J, the junction contained 17 bases not matched to a gene. Here the CDR3 DNA reads TGTGCCAGCAGCCCAGACAGGGACATTTCTACTAGGCAGTACGTC. Amino acid sequence: CASSPDRDISTRQYV.

This clonotype was seen once. V is TRBV5-5 and J is TRBJ1-5; possible D gene TRBD1, 5 bases. The CDR3 contains 15 residues. The ends were cut back, 4 bases at V and 5 bases at J, with 16 bases in the middle. Germline loops: CDR1 SGHKS, CDR2 YYEKEE (reference sequence). CDR3 region: CASSRGSGGDQPQHF. CDR3 sequence (DNA): TGTGCCAGCAGCCGTGGAAGCGGGGGGGATCAGCCCCAGCATTTT.

There are a few counts of this clonotype. This chain joins TRBV11-1 and TRBJ1-5; TRBD1 might be the D (5 bases). Trimming removed 0 bases at V and 5 bases at J, with 20 bases between. Germline V gives CDR1 SGHAT, CDR2 FQDESV (reference sequence). The CDR3 extends over 18 amino acids. The CDR3 nucleotides are TGTGCCAGCAGCTTAGCCCCCGACATCGACAGATTCTATCAGCCCCAGCATTTT. Amino acids: CASSLAPDIDRFYQPQHF.

This clonotype turned up a few times. The V gene is TRBV4-1, the J gene TRBJ1-6; the D gene is possibly TRBD1 (5 bases). The germline V and J ends were trimmed by 8 bases and 11 bases, with 19 bases remaining between them. Germline CDR1 and CDR2: MGHRA and YSYEKL. CDR3 length: 14 residues. The CDR3 spells CASSTSGYWAPLHF. DNA for the CDR3: TGCGCCAGCTCGACGTCAGGGTACTGGGCACCCCTCCACTTT.

Comment on this clonotype: One end of the junction does not line up with germline, which may come from a read error. The chain joins TRBV23-1 to TRBJ2-2; D is perhaps TRBD1 (6 bases). TRBV23-1 is an ORF for which the function is uncertain. The CDR3 sequence is 16 residues long. The DNA of the CDR3 is TGCGCCAGCAGTCAAATCCGGGACATGAACCCCGGGGAGCTGTTTTTT. Translation: CASSQIRDMNPGELFF.

The chain has TRBV7-3 and TRBJ2-2, with a possible D match to TRBD2 (6 bases). The CDR3 loop spans 16 amino acids. Germline V CDR1 and CDR2: SGHTA, FQGTGA. V lost 5 bases to trimming and J lost 4 bases, with 17 bases between them. The CDR3 DNA follows: TGTGCCAGCAGCATAGGCGGCGGGGACTCCACCGGGGAGCTGTTTTTT. It translates to CASSIGGGDSTGELFF.

The chain employs TRBV10-3 and TRBJ1-6; 8 nucleotides align to TRBD1. The CDR3 covers 14 residues. After removal of 10 bases from V and 10 bases from J, the junction contained 12 bases not matched to a gene. CDR1 ENHRY and CDR2 SYGVKD come from the germline V gene. This CDR3 reads CATVGQGRGSPLHF. In DNA, the CDR3 is TGTGCCACCGTTGGACAGGGAAGAGGCTCACCCCTCCACTTT.

The rearrangement joins TRBV28 to TRBJ2-1, with 7 bases fitting TRBD1. Looked up from germline, CDR1 is MDHEN and CDR2 is SYDVKM. The trim removed 3 bases at V and 5 bases at J, leaving 7 bases unmatched. The length of the CDR3 is 15 residues. Here the CDR3 reads CASSLARGSNNEQFF. The CDR3 coding sequence is TGTGCCAGCAGTTTGGCCAGGGGGTCCAACAATGAGCAGTTCTTC.

V gene TRBV7-9 combines with J gene TRBJ2-7, with 7 bases aligning to TRBD2. With 5 bases clipped from V and 0 bases from J, the junction kept 7 bases outside the gene matches. This CDR3 is 15 amino acids long. Germline V CDR1 and CDR2: SEHNR, FQNEAQ (reference sequence). The chain's CDR3 is CASSPGGSSSYEQYV. The CDR3 DNA sequence: TGTGCCAGCAGCCCCGGGGGGTCGTCCTCCTACGAGCAGTACGTC.

Only a few counts were recorded for this clonotype. This chain connects TRBV20-1 to TRBJ1-5, with D unclear. The V gene's germline CDR1 is DFQATT and CDR2 SNEGSKA (reference sequence). This CDR3 comprises 13 residues. The ends were cut back, 0 bases at V and 3 bases at J, with 6 bases in the middle. CDR3 protein: CSARDGTNQPQHF. The CDR3 nucleotides read TGCAGTGCTAGAGATGGAACCAATCAGCCCCAGCATTTT.

The chain carries TRBV20-1 and TRBJ2-1; possible D gene TRBD1, 6 bases. V lost 5 bases and J lost 4, with 15 bases in between. Germline V lookup: CDR1 DFQATT, CDR2 SNEGSKA (reference sequence). This CDR3 is 14 amino acids long. CDR3 loop: CSASDRPVYNEQFF. DNA of the CDR3: TGCAGTGCTTCCGACAGGCCGGTTTACAATGAGCAGTTCTTC.

This rearrangement joins TRBV6-1 to TRBJ1-6; D not resolved. Per germline, CDR1 MNHNS and CDR2 SASEGT. This CDR3 has 14 residues. V dropped 7 bases and J dropped 1 base, with 8 bases sitting between them. Here the CDR3 reads CASTRESYNSPLHF. The CDR3 region has the DNA TGTGCCAGCACGAGGGAATCCTATAATTCACCCCTCCACTTT.

This clonotype was counted only a few times. V gene TRBV7-3 combines with J gene TRBJ2-5; the D gene is possibly TRBD1 (6 bases). Germline CDR1 and CDR2: SGHTA and FQGTGA. The CDR3 is 15 residues long. V was trimmed by 5 bases and J by 0 bases, leaving 13 bases between them. This chain's CDR3 is CASSQDSANQETQYF. CDR3 coding DNA: TGTGCCAGCAGCCAGGACAGCGCCAACCAAGAGACCCAGTACTTC.